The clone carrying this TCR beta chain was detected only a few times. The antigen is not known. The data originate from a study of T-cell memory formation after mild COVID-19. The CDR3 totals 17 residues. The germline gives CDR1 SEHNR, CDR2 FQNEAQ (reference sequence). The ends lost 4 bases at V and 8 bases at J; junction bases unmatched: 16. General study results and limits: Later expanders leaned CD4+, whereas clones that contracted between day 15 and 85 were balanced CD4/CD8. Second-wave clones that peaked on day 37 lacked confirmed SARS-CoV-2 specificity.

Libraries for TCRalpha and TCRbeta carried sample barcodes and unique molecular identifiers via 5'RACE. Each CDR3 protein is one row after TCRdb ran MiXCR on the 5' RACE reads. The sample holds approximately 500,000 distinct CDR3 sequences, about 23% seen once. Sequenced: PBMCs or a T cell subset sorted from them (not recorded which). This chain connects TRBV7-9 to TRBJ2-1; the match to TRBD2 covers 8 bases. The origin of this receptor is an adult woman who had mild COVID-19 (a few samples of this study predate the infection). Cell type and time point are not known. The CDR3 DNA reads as TGTGCCAGCAGCTCCCCTCTCGGGACTAGGTCGGACCATGAGCAGTTCTTC. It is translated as CASSSPLGTRSDHEQFF.